The rows below give T cell receptor beta chains drawn from one sample of a study of T-cell reconstitution after alpha-beta-depleted transplantation in children. TCRdb called the PCR reads again in MiXCR, with one record for every CDR3 protein. The sample comprises some 840,000 distinct CDR3 sequences, less than 20% of which are singletons, and around 5.3% rests with the top ten. The sample consisted of PBMCs, mostly from graft donor cells, taken 360 days after TCRalphabeta/CD19-depleted stem cell transplant. The origin of the receptors is a male patient aged 5 to 17 who had a stem cell transplant for acute lymphoblastic leukemia, so the T cells may come from the graft donor. Both conserved end residues are part of each CDR3. The D gene is left open where the match is weak. Expanded clones get a size class; other rows say once, few or many, or leave the size out.

j_gene: TRBJ2-2
d_gene: -
abundance: many
v_gene: TRBV28
CDR3nt: TGTGCCAGCAGTCCCTGGACCGGGGAGCTGTTTTTT
CDR3aa: CASSPWTGELFF

j_gene: TRBJ1-2
d_gene: TRBD1
abundance: -
v_gene: TRBV19
CDR3nt: TGTGCCAGTAGTCCACGGGACAGGCTCTCGCATGGCTACACCTTC
CDR3aa: CASSPRDRLSHGYTF

j_gene: TRBJ1-5
d_gene: TRBD1
abundance: -
v_gene: TRBV5-1
CDR3nt: TGCGCCAGCAGCTTGGGCAGGGGGGATCAGCCCCAGCATTTT
CDR3aa: CASSLGRGDQPQHF

j_gene: TRBJ2-1
d_gene: -
abundance: few
v_gene: TRBV12-3/TRBV12-4
CDR3nt: TGTGCCAGCAGTCCCGGGACTCACAGGACAGGACAGTTCTTC
CDR3aa: CASSPGTHRTGQFF

j_gene: TRBJ2-4
d_gene: TRBD2
abundance: few
v_gene: TRBV5-6
CDR3nt: TGTGCCAGCAGCTGGGGGAGGACTAGCGGGAGACTAGCCAAAAACATTCAGTACTTC
CDR3aa: CASSWGRTSGRLAKNIQYF

j_gene: TRBJ2-7
d_gene: -
abundance: -
v_gene: TRBV20-1
CDR3nt: TGCAGTGCTAGAGATCGTCGGTCCTACGAGCAGTACTTC
CDR3aa: CSARDRRSYEQYF

j_gene: TRBJ2-1
d_gene: TRBD2
abundance: -
v_gene: TRBV5-1
CDR3nt: TGCGCCAGCAACCTTCCCCCTCTAGCGGGAGGCAATGAGCAGTTCTTC
CDR3aa: CASNLPPLAGGNEQFF

j_gene: TRBJ2-1
d_gene: TRBD2
abundance: few
v_gene: TRBV7-6
CDR3nt: TGTGCCAGCAGCTTAATCGCGGGAGTTTCAGATGAGCAGTTCTTC
CDR3aa: CASSLIAGVSDEQFF

j_gene: TRBJ2-5
d_gene: -
abundance: few
v_gene: TRBV20-1
CDR3nt: TGCAGTGCCCCGGGCCAGCTCGGAGAGACCCAGTACTTC
CDR3aa: CSAPGQLGETQYF

j_gene: TRBJ2-7
d_gene: TRBD1
abundance: -
v_gene: TRBV5-1
CDR3nt: TGCGCCAGCAGCTTGTGGACAGGTCGAAGCTCCTACGAGCAGTACTTC
CDR3aa: CASSLWTGRSSYEQYF

j_gene: TRBJ2-1
d_gene: -
abundance: few
v_gene: TRBV4-1
CDR3nt: TGCGCCAGCAGCCACCAGGGGAAAGGAGTTGAGCAGTTCTTC
CDR3aa: CASSHQGKGVEQFF

j_gene: TRBJ2-7
d_gene: TRBD1
abundance: many
v_gene: TRBV5-1
CDR3nt: TGTGCCAGCAGCCCCGGGACAGGGTACTACGAGCAGTACTTC
CDR3aa: CASSPGTGYYEQYF

j_gene: TRBJ2-5
d_gene: -
abundance: -
v_gene: TRBV5-1
CDR3nt: TGCGCCAGCAGCTCGGGGATGGGAGAGACCCAGTACTTC
CDR3aa: CASSSGMGETQYF

j_gene: TRBJ2-5
d_gene: TRBD2
abundance: few
v_gene: TRBV4-1
CDR3nt: TGCGCCAGCAGCCAAGAAAATGGACTAGCGGGAGAAGAGACCCAGTACTTC
CDR3aa: CASSQENGLAGEETQYF

j_gene: TRBJ2-1
d_gene: -
abundance: few
v_gene: TRBV4-1
CDR3nt: TGCGCCAGCAGCCCGGAGGTCGATTCCTACAATGAGCAGTTCTTC
CDR3aa: CASSPEVDSYNEQFF

j_gene: TRBJ2-1
d_gene: -
abundance: many
v_gene: TRBV5-1
CDR3nt: TGCGCCAGCAGCTTGATACCGTTCAATGAGCAGTTCTTC
CDR3aa: CASSLIPFNEQFF

j_gene: TRBJ1-2
d_gene: TRBD1
abundance: -
v_gene: TRBV24-1
CDR3nt: TGTGCCACCAGTGAAGCAGGGGGCTATGGCTACACCTTC
CDR3aa: CATSEAGGYGYTF

j_gene: TRBJ2-7
d_gene: TRBD2
abundance: few
v_gene: TRBV5-1
CDR3nt: TGCGCCAGCACCTGGACTAGCGGTTTCTACGAGCAGTACTTC
CDR3aa: CASTWTSGFYEQYF

j_gene: TRBJ2-7
d_gene: -
abundance: -
v_gene: TRBV12-3/TRBV12-4
CDR3nt: TGTGCCAGCAGTTTACTGGACAAATACTACGAGCAGTACTTC
CDR3aa: CASSLLDKYYEQYF

j_gene: TRBJ1-1
d_gene: -
abundance: -
v_gene: TRBV7-2
CDR3nt: TGTGCCAGCAGCTTAGCAGGAGCTAGGGGGAACACTGAAGCTTTCTTT
CDR3aa: CASSLAGARGNTEAFF

j_gene: TRBJ2-5
d_gene: -
abundance: few
v_gene: TRBV15
CDR3nt: TGTGCCACCAGCAGAGACTCGTTGACCCAGTACTTC
CDR3aa: CATSRDSLTQYF

j_gene: TRBJ2-6
d_gene: TRBD2
abundance: many
v_gene: TRBV27
CDR3nt: TGTGCCAGCAGTATGCCCTCCGGGACTAGCGGAGGCTCTGGGGCCAACGTCCTGACTTTC
CDR3aa: CASSMPSGTSGGSGANVLTF

j_gene: TRBJ2-3
d_gene: -
abundance: -
v_gene: TRBV7-2
CDR3nt: TGTGCCAGCAGCTTAGTAGGCGTAACGCAGTATTTT
CDR3aa: CASSLVGVTQYF

j_gene: TRBJ2-7
d_gene: TRBD2
abundance: few
v_gene: TRBV20-1
CDR3nt: TGCAGTGCGGCGGGACTAGCGGTTACATACGAGCAGTACTTC
CDR3aa: CSAAGLAVTYEQYF

j_gene: TRBJ2-2
d_gene: -
abundance: -
v_gene: TRBV4-1
CDR3nt: TGCGCCAGCAGCCCGAAATGGGGTAGGGGGGCGCGAACCGGGGAGCTGTTTTTT
CDR3aa: CASSPKWGRGARTGELFF

j_gene: TRBJ2-7
d_gene: TRBD2
abundance: once
v_gene: TRBV2
CDR3nt: TGTGCCAGCAGTGATCGGACTAGCGGGAGATACGAGCAGTACTTC
CDR3aa: CASSDRTSGRYEQYF

j_gene: TRBJ2-3
d_gene: -
abundance: -
v_gene: TRBV2
CDR3nt: TGTGCCAGCAGAGCTCGACCCACCTGGACAGATACGCAGTATTTT
CDR3aa: CASRARPTWTDTQYF

j_gene: TRBJ2-7
d_gene: -
abundance: many
v_gene: TRBV12-3/TRBV12-4
CDR3nt: TGTGCCAGCAGTTTGGTACTAGTCAGCGAGCAGTACTTC
CDR3aa: CASSLVLVSEQYF

j_gene: TRBJ2-3
d_gene: -
abundance: -
v_gene: TRBV2
CDR3nt: TGTGCCAGCAGTGAACAGGAATCCCGCACAGATACGCAGTATTTT
CDR3aa: CASSEQESRTDTQYF

j_gene: TRBJ2-7
d_gene: TRBD2
abundance: few
v_gene: TRBV5-1
CDR3nt: TGCGCCAGCAGCTTGGAGTCGGGAGGGTACTACGAGCAGTACTTC
CDR3aa: CASSLESGGYYEQYF

j_gene: TRBJ2-1
d_gene: -
abundance: few
v_gene: TRBV12-3/TRBV12-4
CDR3nt: TGTGCCAGCAGCCGACCCGAAGGTAGGAATGAGCAGTTCTTC
CDR3aa: CASSRPEGRNEQFF

j_gene: TRBJ1-4
d_gene: TRBD1
abundance: -
v_gene: TRBV7-2
CDR3nt: TGTGCCAGCAGTTACGGACAGGGGAATGAAAAACTGTTTTTT
CDR3aa: CASSYGQGNEKLFF

j_gene: TRBJ2-2
d_gene: -
abundance: -
v_gene: TRBV7-9
CDR3nt: TGTGCCAGCAGCTTAAGTATGGGAGCTAGCGACTCCGGGGAGCTGTTTTTT
CDR3aa: CASSLSMGASDSGELFF

j_gene: TRBJ2-3
d_gene: -
abundance: -
v_gene: TRBV20-1
CDR3nt: TGCAGTGCTAGAGGGGGGGAGCTTACAGATACGCAGTATTTT
CDR3aa: CSARGGELTDTQYF

j_gene: TRBJ2-2
d_gene: TRBD2
abundance: few
v_gene: TRBV2
CDR3nt: TGTGCCAGCGCAAGAGCGGGAGCCTTGGGCACCGGGGAGCTGTTTTTT
CDR3aa: CASARAGALGTGELFF

j_gene: TRBJ2-1
d_gene: TRBD2
abundance: few
v_gene: TRBV5-1
CDR3nt: TGCGCCAGCAGCCTCACCTCGGCTTCCTCGGGACTAGCGGGAGGGCGTGAGCAGTTCTTC
CDR3aa: CASSLTSASSGLAGGREQFF

j_gene: TRBJ2-3
d_gene: -
abundance: many
v_gene: TRBV5-4
CDR3nt: TGTGCCAGCAGCTTAAAACCCCAGGTCGGTTCAGTTGGAACAGATACGCAGTATTTT
CDR3aa: CASSLKPQVGSVGTDTQYF

j_gene: TRBJ2-2
d_gene: -
abundance: -
v_gene: TRBV2
CDR3nt: TGTGCCAGCAGTGGTGGGGTCCGGGGTCCCGGGGAGCTGTTTTTT
CDR3aa: CASSGGVRGPGELFF

j_gene: TRBJ2-7
d_gene: TRBD2
abundance: few
v_gene: TRBV2
CDR3nt: TGTGCCAGCAGCCGCCGGACTAGCGGGATCAACGAGCAGTACTTC
CDR3aa: CASSRRTSGINEQYF

j_gene: TRBJ2-1
d_gene: TRBD2
abundance: -
v_gene: TRBV27
CDR3nt: TGTGCCAGCAGTTTGTCCCGACTAGCGGGAGGGAGAGATGAGCAGTTCTTC
CDR3aa: CASSLSRLAGGRDEQFF

j_gene: TRBJ1-5
d_gene: -
abundance: -
v_gene: TRBV3-1
CDR3nt: TGTGCCAGCAGCCAAGGGACCAACGTGGCAGGGGAGGCCCTCGGCAATCAGCCCCAGCATTTT
CDR3aa: CASSQGTNVAGEALGNQPQHF

j_gene: TRBJ1-5
d_gene: -
abundance: few
v_gene: TRBV4-1
CDR3nt: TGCGCCAGCAGCCAAGTAGTGGCATTCAGACCTACTGATCAGCCCCAGCATTTT
CDR3aa: CASSQVVAFRPTDQPQHF

j_gene: TRBJ2-5
d_gene: -
abundance: -
v_gene: TRBV27
CDR3nt: TGTGCCAGCAGTACCACAGGGTTTGGGGAGACCCAGTACTTC
CDR3aa: CASSTTGFGETQYF

j_gene: TRBJ2-2
d_gene: -
abundance: many
v_gene: TRBV24-1
CDR3nt: TGTGCCACCAGTGCGGCCGGGGAGCTGTTTTTT
CDR3aa: CATSAAGELFF

j_gene: TRBJ2-1
d_gene: TRBD2
abundance: -
v_gene: TRBV4-3
CDR3nt: TGCGCCAGCAGCTGGGGACTAGCGGGAGGGCTCTACAATGAGCAGTTCTTC
CDR3aa: CASSWGLAGGLYNEQFF

j_gene: TRBJ2-1
d_gene: -
abundance: many
v_gene: TRBV4-1
CDR3nt: TGCGCCAGCAGCCAAGATTCAGGGGTTAGCTCCTACAATGAGCAGTTCTTC
CDR3aa: CASSQDSGVSSYNEQFF

j_gene: TRBJ2-2
d_gene: TRBD2
abundance: -
v_gene: TRBV12-3/TRBV12-4
CDR3nt: TGTGCCAGCACCCCGAGCGGGATTAACACCGGGGAGCTGTGTTTT
CDR3aa: CASTPSGINTGELCF

j_gene: TRBJ1-2
d_gene: TRBD1
abundance: -
v_gene: TRBV7-9
CDR3nt: TGTGCCAGCAGCTTAGCGCAACCGGGACAGGGGATAGGCTACACCTTC
CDR3aa: CASSLAQPGQGIGYTF

j_gene: TRBJ2-6
d_gene: -
abundance: -
v_gene: TRBV3-1
CDR3nt: TGTGCCAGCAGCCAAAGAGCGGTCTCTGGGGCCAACGTCCTGACTTTC
CDR3aa: CASSQRAVSGANVLTF

j_gene: TRBJ2-5
d_gene: TRBD2
abundance: few
v_gene: TRBV12-3/TRBV12-4
CDR3nt: TGTGCCAGCAGTCATGGACTAGCGGGAACGCAAGAGACCCAGTACTTC
CDR3aa: CASSHGLAGTQETQYF

j_gene: TRBJ2-1
d_gene: TRBD2
abundance: -
v_gene: TRBV12-3/TRBV12-4
CDR3nt: TGTGCCAGCAGCTCCACCGGACTAGCGGGAGGGTATGAGCAGTTCTTC
CDR3aa: CASSSTGLAGGYEQFF

j_gene: TRBJ1-4
d_gene: -
abundance: -
v_gene: TRBV11-1
CDR3nt: TGTGCCAGCAGCTTCCTAGTTGGGGCGCTTAGTAATGAAAAACTGTTTTTT
CDR3aa: CASSFLVGALSNEKLFF

j_gene: TRBJ2-2
d_gene: -
abundance: -
v_gene: TRBV4-1
CDR3nt: TGCGCCAGCAGCCAAAGGGGGTTAGTAGGTGGCGGGGAGCTGTTTTTT
CDR3aa: CASSQRGLVGGGELFF